The source of this TCR beta chain is a study of blood T cell repertoires in COVID-19. Study in general: Researchers got acute and convalescent COVID-19 samples from the United States, Italy and Spain.

Assay used: immunoSEQ multiplex PCR; TCRdb lists only in-frame clones, some missing. The sample lists about 210,000 clones; 92% were seen once. This sequence originates from a young man with acute or convalescent COVID-19. Source material: peripheral blood.

The CDR3 DNA follows: TGTGCCAGCAGCCGGCGGACAGGAGGATCTGAGCAGTTCTTC. Its translation is CASSRRTGGSEQFF. This sequence joins TRBV3-1 (or the pseudogene TRBV3-2) and TRBJ2-1; TRBD1 matches at 7 bases. CDR1 and CDR2 from the germline V gene are LGHDT and YNNKEL (reference sequence). This CDR3 contains 14 residues. V was pared by 4 bases and J by 9 bases, with 9 bases of the junction left unmatched.